The 5 T cell receptor beta chains listed next were all sequenced from one sample in a study of T cell changes during pregnancy in multiple sclerosis. The table came from immunoSEQ multiplex PCR; TCRdb's copy has only in-frame clones and leaves some out. The sample has 35,000 to 50,000 clones, 88% seen once. The source material was CD4+ T cells from peripheral blood mononuclear cells, sampled in the second trimester of pregnancy. The receptors were sampled from a female donor with multiple sclerosis, enrolled in a pregnancy study.

The chain employs TRBV29-1 and TRBJ2-7; the D gene is possibly TRBD1 (5 bases). This CDR3 is built from 16 residues. Germline CDR1 and CDR2: SQVTM and ANQGSEA. The V gene lost 4 bases and the J gene lost 3 bases, with 22 bases spanning the gap. The CDR3 sequence: CSVARSGSGALYEQYF. CDR3 bases: TGCAGCGTTGCCAGATCAGGGTCAGGTGCCCTCTACGAGCAGTACTTC.

The chain employs TRBV7-8 and TRBJ2-7; 12 bases match TRBD2. The CDR3 spans 15 residues. Trimming took 4 bases from V and 6 from J; bases not matched to a gene: 7. Germline CDR1 is SGHVS and CDR2 is FQNEAQ. The CDR3 bases are TGTGCCAGCAGCTATGCTAGCGGGAGGGCCGGCGAGCAGTACTTC. Translating gives CASSYASGRAGEQYF.

The chain combines TRBV19 with TRBJ2-6, with 8 bases lining up with TRBD2. Germline V gene lookup returns CDR1 LNHDA and CDR2 SQIVND (reference sequence). The CDR3 runs 17 residues. V trimming: 8 bases; J trimming: 4 bases; junction bases outside the gene matches: 13. CDR3 loop: CASRGGPPVSGANVLTF. The CDR3 DNA reads as TGTGCCAGTCGCGGGGGGCCCCCTGTGTCCGGGGCCAACGTCCTGACTTTC.

This clone was observed once. The rearrangement joins TRBV9 to TRBJ2-7, with 11 nucleotides matching TRBD1. This CDR3 is 16 amino acids long. V was clipped by 1 base and J by 5 bases; unmatched bases: 8. The germline V gene has CDR1 SGDLS and CDR2 YYNGEE. CDR3 in DNA: TGTGCCAGCAGCGTAACCACGGGACAGGGGGGGGACGAGCAGTACTTC. Translating it yields CASSVTTGQGGDEQYF.

This sequence joins TRBV2 and TRBJ2-5, with a tentative D call TRBD2 (7 bases). Per the germline V gene, CDR1 is SNHLY and CDR2 is FYNNEI. This CDR3 is built from 16 residues. With 6 bases removed from V and 4 bases from J, the gap between germline ends came to 21 bases. CDR3 nucleotide sequence: TGTGCCAGCAGCCCCCAAGGGGGGGCAGGAGGAGAGACCCAGTACTTC. Translating gives CASSPQGGAGGETQYF.